Below, one T cell receptor beta chain is given with its context. Unique molecular identifiers were used to barcode this TCRbeta library. Via MiXCR, TCRdb re-called the PCR reads, giving one row per CDR3 protein. The table has around 680,000 distinct CDR3 sequences, roughly 15% seen once. This entry belongs to a study of T-cell reconstitution after alpha-beta-depleted transplantation in children. With 0 bases removed from V and 1 base from J, the gap between germline ends came to 10 bases. Germline V gives CDR1 SGHKS, CDR2 YYEKEE (reference sequence). The length of the CDR3 is 15 residues. The V and J genes are TRBV5-5 and TRBJ1-1; possibly TRBD1 for D (5 bases). The source was PBMCs from the stem cell graft donor, collected from the stem cell graft. The receptor's source is a human donor who donated a stem cell graft to a child with acute myeloid leukemia. The CDR3 region is CASSLGPGKNTEAFF. In DNA, the CDR3 is TGTGCCAGCAGCTTGGGTCCAGGGAAGAACACTGAAGCTTTCTTT.